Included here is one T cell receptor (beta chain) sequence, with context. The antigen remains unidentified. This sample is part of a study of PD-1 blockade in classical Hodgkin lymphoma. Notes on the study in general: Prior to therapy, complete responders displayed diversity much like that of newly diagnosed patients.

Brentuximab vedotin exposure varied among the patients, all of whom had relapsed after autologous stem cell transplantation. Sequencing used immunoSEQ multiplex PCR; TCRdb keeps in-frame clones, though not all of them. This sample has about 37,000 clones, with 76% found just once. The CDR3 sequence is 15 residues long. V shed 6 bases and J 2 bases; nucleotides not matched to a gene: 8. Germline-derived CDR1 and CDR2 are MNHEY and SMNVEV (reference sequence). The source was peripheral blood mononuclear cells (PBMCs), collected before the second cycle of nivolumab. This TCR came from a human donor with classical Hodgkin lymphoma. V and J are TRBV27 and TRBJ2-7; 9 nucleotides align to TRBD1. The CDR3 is CASSPLRDRAYEQYF. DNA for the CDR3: TGTGCCAGCAGCCCGCTCCGGGACAGGGCCTACGAGCAGTACTTC.